These T cell receptor beta chains were read from a single sample in a study of blood T cell repertoires in COVID-19. The repertoire was sequenced with immunoSEQ multiplex PCR; TCRdb's copy has only in-frame clones and lacks some. The table shows 310,000 or so clones, with around 82% occurring only once. The sequenced material came from peripheral blood. The receptor source for this set is a woman between 45 and 60 years old with acute or convalescent COVID-19. Both conserved end residues are part of each CDR3. Fields, in order: J gene, clone size, D gene, V gene, CDR3 DNA, CDR3 protein. A D gene is named only where the DNA matches it firmly. Clone size appears in some rows only: once, few, many, or a class for an expanded clone.

j_gene: TRBJ1-2; abundance: .; d_gene: .; v_gene: TRBV19; CDR3nt: TGTGCCAGTAGTATATTGGCAGGGGCGAGCTACACCTTC; CDR3aa: CASSILAGASYTF
j_gene: TRBJ1-1; abundance: .; d_gene: .; v_gene: TRBV12-3/TRBV12-4; CDR3nt: TGTGCCAGCAGTTCCGGAGTGAACACTGAAGCTTTCTTT; CDR3aa: CASSSGVNTEAFF
j_gene: TRBJ1-6; abundance: few; d_gene: TRBD1; v_gene: TRBV11-3; CDR3nt: TGTGCCAGCAGCTCGACAGGGCGTTCACCCCTCCACTTT; CDR3aa: CASSSTGRSPLHF
j_gene: TRBJ1-2; abundance: .; d_gene: .; v_gene: TRBV6-5; CDR3nt: TGTGCCAGCAGGGTGACGGGAGGTTCCTATGGCTACACCTTC; CDR3aa: CASRVTGGSYGYTF
j_gene: TRBJ2-1; abundance: .; d_gene: TRBD2; v_gene: TRBV7-9; CDR3nt: TGTGCCAGCAGCTTTAGCGGGAGGCTTATCTACAATGAGCAGTTCTTC; CDR3aa: CASSFSGRLIYNEQFF
j_gene: TRBJ1-1; abundance: once; d_gene: .; v_gene: TRBV18; CDR3nt: TGTGCCAGCTCACCTTACCTTGAGGAAACTGAAGCTTTCTTT; CDR3aa: CASSPYLEETEAFF
j_gene: TRBJ1-2; abundance: .; d_gene: TRBD1; v_gene: TRBV6-4; CDR3nt: TGTGCCAGCAGTGACGGTGGACAGGGGGCCCCCTACACCTTC; CDR3aa: CASSDGGQGAPYTF
j_gene: TRBJ2-3; abundance: .; d_gene: TRBD2; v_gene: TRBV5-1; CDR3nt: TGCGCCAGCAGCTTGGATGGGACTAGTGGCGATACGCAGTATTTT; CDR3aa: CASSLDGTSGDTQYF
j_gene: TRBJ1-1; abundance: .; d_gene: .; v_gene: TRBV3-1/TRBV3-2; CDR3nt: TGTGCCAGCAGCCAAGACAGTCACCCGAACACTGAAGCTTTCTTT; CDR3aa: CASSQDSHPNTEAFF
j_gene: TRBJ2-7; abundance: .; d_gene: .; v_gene: TRBV12-3/TRBV12-4; CDR3nt: TGTGCCAGCAGCCCGGGACTGTCCTACGAGCAGTACTTC; CDR3aa: CASSPGLSYEQYF
j_gene: TRBJ1-3; abundance: .; d_gene: .; v_gene: TRBV3-1/TRBV3-2; CDR3nt: TGTGCCAGCAGCCGCCGGGAGGCGGGAAACACCATATATTTT; CDR3aa: CASSRREAGNTIYF
j_gene: TRBJ2-3; abundance: .; d_gene: .; v_gene: TRBV3-1/TRBV3-2; CDR3nt: TGTGCCAGCAGCCAACCCGGGGCAGATACGCAGTATTTT; CDR3aa: CASSQPGADTQYF
j_gene: TRBJ1-1; abundance: .; d_gene: .; v_gene: TRBV30; CDR3nt: TGTGCCTGGGACAGTATGAACACTGAAGCTTTCTTT; CDR3aa: CAWDSMNTEAFF
j_gene: TRBJ2-5; abundance: .; d_gene: .; v_gene: TRBV9; CDR3nt: TGTGCCAGCAGCGTAATGCAGGGGGAGACCCAGTACTTC; CDR3aa: CASSVMQGETQYF
j_gene: TRBJ2-1; abundance: .; d_gene: TRBD2; v_gene: TRBV29-1; CDR3nt: TGCAGCGTTGATAAAGCGGCGGGAGGTGAGCAGTTCTTC; CDR3aa: CSVDKAAGGEQFF
j_gene: TRBJ1-1; abundance: .; d_gene: TRBD1; v_gene: TRBV19; CDR3nt: TGTGCCAGTAGTGGGGTTCAGGGGGTTCGGAACACTGAAGCTTTCTTT; CDR3aa: CASSGVQGVRNTEAFF
j_gene: TRBJ2-5; abundance: .; d_gene: TRBD1; v_gene: TRBV6-2/TRBV6-3; CDR3nt: TGTGCCAGCAGCCGCCGGGACAGGGCACGGGAGACCCAGTACTTC; CDR3aa: CASSRRDRARETQYF
j_gene: TRBJ2-5; abundance: .; d_gene: TRBD1; v_gene: TRBV18; CDR3nt: TGTGCCAGCTCCAGGGGGAAAGGAGAGACCCAGTACTTC; CDR3aa: CASSRGKGETQYF
j_gene: TRBJ2-1; abundance: many; d_gene: TRBD2; v_gene: TRBV5-1; CDR3nt: TGCGCCAGCAGCGGGACTAGCGGGGGGGCGTGGCAGTTCTTC; CDR3aa: CASSGTSGGAWQFF
j_gene: TRBJ1-3; abundance: once; d_gene: .; v_gene: TRBV19; CDR3nt: TGTGCCAGTAGTGCAACAGCTTCTGGAAACACCATATATTTT; CDR3aa: CASSATASGNTIYF
j_gene: TRBJ2-1; abundance: .; d_gene: TRBD2; v_gene: TRBV6-5; CDR3nt: TGTGCCAGCAGATTAGCGGGCCCCCTTTACAATGAGCAGTTCTTC; CDR3aa: CASRLAGPLYNEQFF
j_gene: TRBJ1-1; abundance: .; d_gene: .; v_gene: TRBV19; CDR3nt: TGTGCCAGTAGTATAATACAGCCTTACACTGAAGCTTTCTTT; CDR3aa: CASSIIQPYTEAFF
j_gene: TRBJ2-1; abundance: .; d_gene: .; v_gene: TRBV24-1; CDR3nt: TGTGCCACCAGTGATCACCCCGGACAGTCCTACAATGAGCAGTTCTTC; CDR3aa: CATSDHPGQSYNEQFF
j_gene: TRBJ2-1; abundance: .; d_gene: .; v_gene: TRBV5-6; CDR3nt: TGTGCCAGCAGCCTACAGGGTAATGAGCAGTTCTTC; CDR3aa: CASSLQGNEQFF
j_gene: TRBJ2-5; abundance: once; d_gene: TRBD1; v_gene: TRBV3-1/TRBV3-2; CDR3nt: TGTGCCAGCAGGGGGGACAGGGTGGCCCAGTACTTC; CDR3aa: CASRGDRVAQYF
j_gene: TRBJ2-3; abundance: .; d_gene: .; v_gene: TRBV9; CDR3nt: TGTGCCAGCAGCCCCCGACAGGGCACAGATACGCAGTATTTT; CDR3aa: CASSPRQGTDTQYF
j_gene: TRBJ1-2; abundance: .; d_gene: TRBD1; v_gene: TRBV19; CDR3nt: TGTGCCAGTAGTATCCCCGTGGGACAGCTCTATGGCTACACCTTC; CDR3aa: CASSIPVGQLYGYTF
j_gene: TRBJ2-3; abundance: .; d_gene: TRBD2; v_gene: TRBV10-2; CDR3nt: TGCGCCAGCAGTGAGCTTCCGGTAGCGGGGGGGTCTACGCAGTATTTT; CDR3aa: CASSELPVAGGSTQYF
j_gene: TRBJ1-1; abundance: .; d_gene: TRBD1; v_gene: TRBV6-5; CDR3nt: TGTGCCAGCGGCGGGGACAGGGCCCCCCACACTGAAGCTTTCTTT; CDR3aa: CASGGDRAPHTEAFF
j_gene: TRBJ1-1; abundance: .; d_gene: .; v_gene: TRBV25-1; CDR3nt: TGTGCCAGCAGTGGAGGGAACACTGAAGCTTTCTTT; CDR3aa: CASSGGNTEAFF
j_gene: TRBJ2-7; abundance: .; d_gene: .; v_gene: TRBV27; CDR3nt: TGTGCCAGCAGCCGGGAGAGGCTGAGCGAGCAGTACTTC; CDR3aa: CASSRERLSEQYF
j_gene: TRBJ1-1; abundance: .; d_gene: TRBD1; v_gene: TRBV11-1; CDR3nt: TGTGCCAGCAGCCGGGACAGGGCTGAAGCTTTCTTT; CDR3aa: CASSRDRAEAFF
j_gene: TRBJ1-2; abundance: .; d_gene: .; v_gene: TRBV3-1/TRBV3-2; CDR3nt: TGTGCCAGCAGCCAAGATCTTAGCACCTATGGCTACACCTTC; CDR3aa: CASSQDLSTYGYTF
j_gene: TRBJ2-7; abundance: .; d_gene: TRBD2; v_gene: TRBV6-2/TRBV6-3; CDR3nt: TGTGCCAGCAGTCAGGAGACGGCGGGAGACGAGCAGTACTTC; CDR3aa: CASSQETAGDEQYF
j_gene: TRBJ1-2; abundance: .; d_gene: .; v_gene: TRBV7-8; CDR3nt: TGTGCCAGCAGCTTAGCGTCGAACTATGGCTACACCTTC; CDR3aa: CASSLASNYGYTF
j_gene: TRBJ2-7; abundance: .; d_gene: .; v_gene: TRBV7-9; CDR3nt: TGTGCCAGCAGCTTCGAGGAGGGACCCGAGCAGTACTTC; CDR3aa: CASSFEEGPEQYF
j_gene: TRBJ1-1; abundance: .; d_gene: TRBD1; v_gene: TRBV24-1; CDR3nt: TGTGCCACCAGTGATTTGGGGACAGGGGGCAGGGACACTGAAGCTTTCTTT; CDR3aa: CATSDLGTGGRDTEAFF
j_gene: TRBJ1-1; abundance: .; d_gene: .; v_gene: TRBV16; CDR3nt: TGTGCCAGCAGCCAATCCGGGGGTTGGGGCATGAACACTGAAGCTTTCTTT; CDR3aa: CASSQSGGWGMNTEAFF
j_gene: TRBJ1-1; abundance: .; d_gene: .; v_gene: TRBV7-6; CDR3nt: TGTGCCAGCAGTCAAACAGCGAACACTGAAGCTTTCTTT; CDR3aa: CASSQTANTEAFF
j_gene: TRBJ1-3; abundance: .; d_gene: TRBD1; v_gene: TRBV3-1/TRBV3-2; CDR3nt: TGTGCCAGCAGCCAGGCCGGGACAGGGGGAAACACCATATATTTT; CDR3aa: CASSQAGTGGNTIYF
j_gene: TRBJ2-5; abundance: .; d_gene: TRBD2; v_gene: TRBV5-4; CDR3nt: TGTGCCAGCAGCTTGGTAAGCGGGAGTGAGACCCAGTACTTC; CDR3aa: CASSLVSGSETQYF
j_gene: TRBJ1-4; abundance: .; d_gene: TRBD1; v_gene: TRBV7-9; CDR3nt: TGTGCCAGCAGCCCGGGACAGAGCAATGAAAAACTGTTTTTT; CDR3aa: CASSPGQSNEKLFF
j_gene: TRBJ1-6; abundance: .; d_gene: TRBD1; v_gene: TRBV5-6; CDR3nt: TGTGCCAGCAGCTTGAACAGGGGTACTTCACCCCTCCACTTT; CDR3aa: CASSLNRGTSPLHF
j_gene: TRBJ1-4; abundance: .; d_gene: TRBD1; v_gene: TRBV2; CDR3nt: TGTGCCAGCCGAGACAGGGGAGGAGAAAAACTGTTTTTT; CDR3aa: CASRDRGGEKLFF
j_gene: TRBJ1-1; abundance: few; d_gene: .; v_gene: TRBV4-1; CDR3nt: TGCGCCAGCAGCCGACCAGGCGAATACGGTGAAGCTTTCTTT; CDR3aa: CASSRPGEYGEAFF
j_gene: TRBJ1-4; abundance: .; d_gene: .; v_gene: TRBV6-5; CDR3nt: TGTGCCAGCAGTTACTCGGGGGGGGGCACGCAAAAACTGTTTTTT; CDR3aa: CASSYSGGGTQKLFF
j_gene: TRBJ1-2; abundance: .; d_gene: .; v_gene: TRBV5-4; CDR3nt: TGTGCCAGCAGCCACCTTGAGGGCTATGGCTACACCTTC; CDR3aa: CASSHLEGYGYTF